Below, one T cell receptor (beta chain) is given with its context. Its target is not known. This sample was taken from a study of T cell repertoires in cytomegalovirus infection. Study-level information: Well-studied HLA-B-restricted CMV epitopes were used in the study alongside recently identified HLA-C-restricted ones.

Findings of the study overall: The study identified carriers of CMV plus the relevant HLA from cumulative public TCR beta family frequency.

From the reads, TCRdb called clonotypes with MiXCR, one entry per CDR3 protein. The sample has around 900,000 distinct CDR3 sequences, about 33% seen once. CDR1 and CDR2 from the germline V gene are MNHEY and SVGAGI. The ends were cut back, 0 bases at V and 4 bases at J, with 15 bases in the middle. The CDR3 contains 17 residues. The genes are TRBV6-5 and TRBJ2-2; D ambiguous. Sequencing was performed on cultured CD8+ T cells from PBMCs, taken from culture after CMV antigen stimulation. The TCR sequence derives from a human donor in good health (CMV status not recorded). Some clones in this sample may be carry-over from other donors' samples. CDR3 bases: TGTGCCAGCAGTTACTCTTTTCAGGCCTCGGGCACCGGGGAGCTGTTTTTT. Translating gives CASSYSFQASGTGELFF.